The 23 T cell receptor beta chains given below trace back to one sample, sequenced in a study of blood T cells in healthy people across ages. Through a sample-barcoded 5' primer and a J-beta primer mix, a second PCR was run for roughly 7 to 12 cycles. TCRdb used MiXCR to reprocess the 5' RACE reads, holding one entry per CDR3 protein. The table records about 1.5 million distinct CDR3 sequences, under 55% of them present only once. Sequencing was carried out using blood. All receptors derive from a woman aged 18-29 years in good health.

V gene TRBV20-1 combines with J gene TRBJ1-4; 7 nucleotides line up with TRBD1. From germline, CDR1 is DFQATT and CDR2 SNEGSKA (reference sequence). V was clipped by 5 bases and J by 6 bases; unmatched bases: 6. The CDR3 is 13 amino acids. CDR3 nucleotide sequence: TGCAGTGCTGTGACAGGGAGAGATGAAAAACTGTTTTTT. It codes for CSAVTGRDEKLFF.

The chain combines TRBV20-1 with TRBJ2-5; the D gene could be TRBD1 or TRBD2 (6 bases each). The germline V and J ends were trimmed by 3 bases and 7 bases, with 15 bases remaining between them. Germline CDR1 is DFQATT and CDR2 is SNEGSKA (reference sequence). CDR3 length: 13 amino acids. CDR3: CSARGGNRGTQYF. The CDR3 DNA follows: TGCAGTGCTAGGGGGGGCAATCGGGGGACCCAGTACTTC.

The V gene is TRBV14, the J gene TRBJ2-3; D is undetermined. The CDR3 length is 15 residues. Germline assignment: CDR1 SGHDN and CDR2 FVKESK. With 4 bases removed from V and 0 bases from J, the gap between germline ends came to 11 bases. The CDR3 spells CASSPAIWSTDTQYF. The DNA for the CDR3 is TGTGCCAGCAGCCCAGCGATTTGGAGCACAGATACGCAGTATTTT.

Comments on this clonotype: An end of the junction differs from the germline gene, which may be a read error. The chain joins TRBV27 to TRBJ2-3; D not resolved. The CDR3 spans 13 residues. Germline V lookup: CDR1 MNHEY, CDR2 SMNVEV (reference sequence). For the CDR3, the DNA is TGTGCCAGCAGCCCTCAGTACGGCAATACGCAGTGTTTT. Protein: CASSPQYGNTQCF.

Here the CDR3 DNA reads TGTGCCAGCAGTGAGGACCCGGTCTGGCAGGGTGGGAACAATGAGCAGTTCTTC. Protein: CASSEDPVWQGGNNEQFF. This chain connects TRBV12-3 or TRBV12-4 to TRBJ2-1, with D possibly TRBD1 on 5 matching bases. This CDR3 has 18 amino acids. V gave up 5 bases and J gave up 5 bases, with 25 bases separating them.

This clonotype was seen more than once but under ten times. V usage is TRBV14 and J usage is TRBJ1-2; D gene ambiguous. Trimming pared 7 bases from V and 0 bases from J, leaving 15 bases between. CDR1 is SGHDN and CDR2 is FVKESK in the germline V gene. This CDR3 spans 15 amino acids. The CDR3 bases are TGTGCCAGCACCCCCCCGGGGAGAACTAACTATGGCTACACCTTC. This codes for CASTPPGRTNYGYTF.

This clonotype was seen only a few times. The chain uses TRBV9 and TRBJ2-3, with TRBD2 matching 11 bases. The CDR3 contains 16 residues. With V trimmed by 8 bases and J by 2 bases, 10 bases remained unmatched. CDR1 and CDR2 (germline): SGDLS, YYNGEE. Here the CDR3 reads CASTRGLAAFTDTQYF. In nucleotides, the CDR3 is TGTGCCAGTACAAGGGGACTAGCGGCTTTCACAGATACGCAGTATTTT.

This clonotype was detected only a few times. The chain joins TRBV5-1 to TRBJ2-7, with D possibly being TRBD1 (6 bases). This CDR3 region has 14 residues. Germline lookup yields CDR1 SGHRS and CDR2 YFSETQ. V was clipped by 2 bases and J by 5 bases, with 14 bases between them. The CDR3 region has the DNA TGCGCCAGCAGCTTCCAAACAGGGTTCGACGAGCAGTACTTC. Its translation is CASSFQTGFDEQYF.

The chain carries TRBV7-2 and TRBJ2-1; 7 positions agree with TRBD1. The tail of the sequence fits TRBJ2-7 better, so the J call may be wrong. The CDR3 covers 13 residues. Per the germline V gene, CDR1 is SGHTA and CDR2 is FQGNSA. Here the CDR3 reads CASSSTGYNEQYF. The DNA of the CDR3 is TGTGCCAGCAGCTCGACAGGGTACAATGAGCAGTACTTC.

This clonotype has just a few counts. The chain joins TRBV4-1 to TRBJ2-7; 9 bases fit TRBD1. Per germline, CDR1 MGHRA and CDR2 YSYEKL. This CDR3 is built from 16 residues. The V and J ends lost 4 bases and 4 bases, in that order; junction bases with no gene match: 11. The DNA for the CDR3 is TGCGCCAGCAGCCGCAAGAGTGGACAGGGGTCTTACGAGCAGTACTTC. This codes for CASSRKSGQGSYEQYF.

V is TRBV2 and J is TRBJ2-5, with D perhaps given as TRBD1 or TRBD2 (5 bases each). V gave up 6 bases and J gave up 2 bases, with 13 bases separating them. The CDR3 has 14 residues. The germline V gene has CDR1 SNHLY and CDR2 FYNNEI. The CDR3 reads CASRPGRQQETQYF. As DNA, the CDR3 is TGTGCCAGCAGGCCGGGACGCCAACAAGAGACCCAGTACTTC.

The CDR3: CASSPGTAISPLHF. CDR3 sequence (DNA): TGTGCCAGCTCACCCGGGACGGCGATTTCACCCCTCCACTTT. This chain uses TRBV18 with TRBJ1-6, with a possible D match to TRBD1 (5 bases). The CDR3 contains 14 residues. Trimming cost V 3 bases and J 9 bases, with 12 bases left between them. The germline V gene has CDR1 KGHSH and CDR2 LQKENI. The full variable domain, completed using reference TRBV18 and TRBJ1-6, is NAGVMQNPRHLVRRRGQEARLRCSPMKGHSHVYWYRQLPEEGLKFMVYLQKENIIDESGMPKERFSAEFPKEGPSILRIQQVVRGDSAAYFCASSPGTAISPLHFGNGTRLTVT.

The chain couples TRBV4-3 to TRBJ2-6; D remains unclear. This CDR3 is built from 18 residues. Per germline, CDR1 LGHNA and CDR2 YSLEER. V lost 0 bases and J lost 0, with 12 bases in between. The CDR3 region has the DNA TGCGCCAGCAGCCAAGATTACCCGTCCAACTCTGGGGCCAACGTCCTGACTTTC. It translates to CASSQDYPSNSGANVLTF.

CDR3 protein: CASSASSSYNEQYF. As DNA, the CDR3 is TGCGCCAGCAGCGCTAGTTCCTCCTACAATGAGCAGTACTTC. The chain joins TRBV5-1 to TRBJ2-7; D unclear. Germline V gene lookup returns CDR1 SGHRS and CDR2 YFSETQ. The CDR3 length is 14 residues. Trimming pared 4 bases from V and 7 bases from J, leaving 18 bases between.

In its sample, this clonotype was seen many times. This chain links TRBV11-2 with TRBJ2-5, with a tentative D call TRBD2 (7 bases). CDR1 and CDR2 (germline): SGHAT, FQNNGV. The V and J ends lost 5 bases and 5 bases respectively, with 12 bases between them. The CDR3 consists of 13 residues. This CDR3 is CASSPRGAETQYF. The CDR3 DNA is TGTGCCAGCAGCCCACGGGGGGCGGAGACCCAGTACTTC.

This chain's CDR3 is CASSKIPEGLHF. The CDR3 nucleotides read TGTGCCAGCAGCAAGATCCCTGAGGGGCTCCACTTT. The chain couples TRBV7-2 to TRBJ1-6; D may be TRBD1 (5 bases). Trimming stripped 5 bases from V and 16 bases from J, with 15 bases between. CDR1 SGHTA and CDR2 FQGNSA come from the germline V gene. The CDR3 covers 12 residues.

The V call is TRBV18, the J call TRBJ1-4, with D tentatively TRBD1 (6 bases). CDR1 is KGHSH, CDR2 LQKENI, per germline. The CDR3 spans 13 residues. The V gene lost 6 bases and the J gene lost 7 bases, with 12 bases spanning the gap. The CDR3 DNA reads TGTGCCAGCTCGCGCGACAGGAGTGAAAAACTGTTTTTT. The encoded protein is CASSRDRSEKLFF.

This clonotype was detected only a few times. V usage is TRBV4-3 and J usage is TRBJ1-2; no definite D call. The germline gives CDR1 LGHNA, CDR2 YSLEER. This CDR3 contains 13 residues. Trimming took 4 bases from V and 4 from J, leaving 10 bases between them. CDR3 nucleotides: TGCGCCAGCAGCCCAACACTCCTCTATGGCTACACCTTC. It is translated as CASSPTLLYGYTF.

The CDR3, as DNA: TGCAGTGCTACCGGAGGGGGGTACACAGATACGCAGTATTTT. It yields the protein CSATGGGYTDTQYF. This chain connects TRBV20-1 to TRBJ2-3; either TRBD1 or TRBD2 may supply D (6 bases each). Germline-derived CDR1 and CDR2 are DFQATT and SNEGSKA (reference sequence). The CDR3 runs to 14 residues. Trimming left V 4 bases short and J 2 bases short, with 13 bases between.

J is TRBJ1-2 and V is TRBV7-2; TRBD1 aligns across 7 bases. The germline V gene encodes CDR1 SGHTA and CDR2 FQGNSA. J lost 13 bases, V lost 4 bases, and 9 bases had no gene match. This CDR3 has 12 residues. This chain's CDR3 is CASSSPDRVCTF. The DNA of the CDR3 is TGTGCCAGCAGCTCCCCCGACAGGGTCTGCACCTTC.

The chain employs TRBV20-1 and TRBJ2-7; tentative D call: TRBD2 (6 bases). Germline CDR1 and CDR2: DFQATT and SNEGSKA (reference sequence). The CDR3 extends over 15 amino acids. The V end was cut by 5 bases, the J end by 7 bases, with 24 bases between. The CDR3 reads CSALSGASEYNEQYF. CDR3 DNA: TGCAGTGCTCTGAGTGGGGCTAGCGAGTACAATGAGCAGTACTTC.

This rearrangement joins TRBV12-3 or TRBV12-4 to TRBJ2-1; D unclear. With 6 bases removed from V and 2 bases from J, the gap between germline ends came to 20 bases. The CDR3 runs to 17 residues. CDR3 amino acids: CASSSEHLRVTYNEQFF. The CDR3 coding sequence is TGTGCCAGCAGCTCGGAACATTTAAGGGTAACCTACAATGAGCAGTTCTTC.

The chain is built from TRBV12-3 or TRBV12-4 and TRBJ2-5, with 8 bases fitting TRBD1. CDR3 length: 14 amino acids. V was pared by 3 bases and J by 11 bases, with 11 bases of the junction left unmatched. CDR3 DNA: TGTGCCAGCAGTTTGCGACAGGGGTACAATGAGCAGTACTTC. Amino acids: CASSLRQGYNEQYF.